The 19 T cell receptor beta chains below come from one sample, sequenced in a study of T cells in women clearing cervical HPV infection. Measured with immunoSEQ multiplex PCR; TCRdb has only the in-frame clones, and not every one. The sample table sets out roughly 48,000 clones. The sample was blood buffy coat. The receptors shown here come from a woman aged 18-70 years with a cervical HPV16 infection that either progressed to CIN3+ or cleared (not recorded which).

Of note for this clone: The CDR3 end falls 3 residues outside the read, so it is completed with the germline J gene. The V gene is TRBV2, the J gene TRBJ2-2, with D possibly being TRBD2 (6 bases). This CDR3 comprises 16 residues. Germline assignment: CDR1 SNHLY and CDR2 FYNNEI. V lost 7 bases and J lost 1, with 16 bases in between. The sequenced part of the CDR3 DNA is TGTGCCAGCAACCCTTCAGGCGGGGAGAACACCGGGGAG. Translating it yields CASNPSGGENTGE. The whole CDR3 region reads CASNPSGGENTGELFF.

The CDR3 sequence: CAWSVGAGYTGELFF. The covered CDR3 bases are TGTGCCTGGAGTGTAGGAGCGGGCTACACCGGGGAG. The chain is built from TRBV30 and TRBJ2-2, with D possibly matching TRBD2 (6 bases). The read terminates 3 residues ahead of where the CDR3 ends, so the germline J gene completes it. This CDR3 has 15 amino acids. Per germline, CDR1 GTSNPN and CDR2 SVGIG (reference sequence). V dropped 0 bases and J dropped 3 bases, with 11 bases sitting between them.

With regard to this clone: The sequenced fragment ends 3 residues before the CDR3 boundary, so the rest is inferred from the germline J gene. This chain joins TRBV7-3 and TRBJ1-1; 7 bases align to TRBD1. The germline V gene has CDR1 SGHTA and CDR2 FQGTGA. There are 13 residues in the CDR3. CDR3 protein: CASSLSPGQEAFF. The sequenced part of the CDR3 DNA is TGTGCCAGCAGCTTAAGTCCGGGACAGGAA.

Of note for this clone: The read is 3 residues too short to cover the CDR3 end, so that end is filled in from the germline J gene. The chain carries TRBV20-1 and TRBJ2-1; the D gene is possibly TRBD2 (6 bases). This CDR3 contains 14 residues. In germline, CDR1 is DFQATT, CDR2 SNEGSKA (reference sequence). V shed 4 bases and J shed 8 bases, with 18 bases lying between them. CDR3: CSANPGLIPHEQFF. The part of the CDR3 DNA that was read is TGCAGTGCTAATCCGGGACTCATCCCTCATGAG.

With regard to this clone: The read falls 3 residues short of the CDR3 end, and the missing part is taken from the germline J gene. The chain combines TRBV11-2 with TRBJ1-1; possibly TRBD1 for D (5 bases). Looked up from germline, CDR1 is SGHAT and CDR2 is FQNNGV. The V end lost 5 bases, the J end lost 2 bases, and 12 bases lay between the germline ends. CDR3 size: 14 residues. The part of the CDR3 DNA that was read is TGTGCCAGCAGCCGAGGACACCCAAACACTGAA. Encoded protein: CASSRGHPNTE. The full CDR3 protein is CASSRGHPNTEAFF. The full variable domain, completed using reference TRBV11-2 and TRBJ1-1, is EAGVAQSPRYKIIEKRQSVAFWCNPISGHATLYWYQQILGQGPKLLIQFQNNGVVDDSQLPKDRFSAERLKGVDSTLKIQPAKLEDSAVYLCASSRGHPNTEAFFGQGTRLTVV.

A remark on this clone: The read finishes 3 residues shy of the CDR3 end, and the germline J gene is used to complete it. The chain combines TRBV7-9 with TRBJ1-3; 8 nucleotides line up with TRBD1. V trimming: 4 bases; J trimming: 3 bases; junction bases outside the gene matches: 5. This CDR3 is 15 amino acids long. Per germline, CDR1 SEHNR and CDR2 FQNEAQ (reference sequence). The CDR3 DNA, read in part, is TGTGCCAGCAGCTCGACAGGGGCCCTTGGAAACACC. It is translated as CASSSTGALGNT. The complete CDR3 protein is CASSSTGALGNTIYF.

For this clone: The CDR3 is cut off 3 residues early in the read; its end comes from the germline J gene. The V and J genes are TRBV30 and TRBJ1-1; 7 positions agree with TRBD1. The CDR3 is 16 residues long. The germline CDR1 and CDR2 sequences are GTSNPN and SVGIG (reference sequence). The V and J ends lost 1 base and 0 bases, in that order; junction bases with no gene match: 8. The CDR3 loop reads CAWSGPGQLMNTEAFF. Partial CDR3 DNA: TGTGCCTGGAGTGGTCCGGGACAGCTCATGAACACTGAA.

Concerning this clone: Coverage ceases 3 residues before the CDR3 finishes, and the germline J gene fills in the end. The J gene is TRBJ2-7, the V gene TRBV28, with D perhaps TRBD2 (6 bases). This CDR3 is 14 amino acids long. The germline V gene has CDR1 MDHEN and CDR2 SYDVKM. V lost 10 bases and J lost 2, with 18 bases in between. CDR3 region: CATTVGGNTYEQYF. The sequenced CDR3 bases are TGTGCCACCACGGTCGGGGGAAATACCTACGAG.

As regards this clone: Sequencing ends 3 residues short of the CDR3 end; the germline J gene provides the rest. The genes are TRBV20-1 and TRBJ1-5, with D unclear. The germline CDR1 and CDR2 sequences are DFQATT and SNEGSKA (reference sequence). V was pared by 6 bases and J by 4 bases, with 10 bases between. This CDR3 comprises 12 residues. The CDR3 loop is CSARRGNQPQHF. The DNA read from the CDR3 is TGCAGTGCCCGTCGCGGTAATCAGCCC.

The CDR3 here is CATKYRQGFGEKLFF. CDR3 DNA, as far as it was read: TGTGCCACCAAGTATCGACAGGGGTTTGGTGAAAAA. This sequence joins TRBV28 and TRBJ1-4; 8 nucleotides agree with TRBD1. From the germline J gene comes the end of the CDR3, since the read stops 3 residues before it. The CDR3 loop spans 15 amino acids. V lost 10 bases and J lost 7; bases outside the gene matches: 14. Germline V gene sequence: CDR1 MDHEN, CDR2 SYDVKM.

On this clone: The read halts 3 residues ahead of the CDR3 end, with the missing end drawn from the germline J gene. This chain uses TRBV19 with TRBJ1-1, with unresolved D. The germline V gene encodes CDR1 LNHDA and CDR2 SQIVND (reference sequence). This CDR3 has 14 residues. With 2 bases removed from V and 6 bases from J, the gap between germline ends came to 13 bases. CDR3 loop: CASSISKGRAEAFF. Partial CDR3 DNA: TGTGCCAGTAGTATAAGTAAGGGTAGAGCTGAA.

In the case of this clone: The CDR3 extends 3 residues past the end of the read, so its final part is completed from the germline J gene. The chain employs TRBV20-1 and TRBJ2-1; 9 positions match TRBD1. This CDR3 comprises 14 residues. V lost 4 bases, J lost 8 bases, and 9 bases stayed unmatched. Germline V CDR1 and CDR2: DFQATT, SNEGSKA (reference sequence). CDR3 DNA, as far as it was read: TGCAGTGCTATTACAGGGGGCGGCCATCATGAG. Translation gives CSAITGGGHHE. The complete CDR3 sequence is CSAITGGGHHEQFF.

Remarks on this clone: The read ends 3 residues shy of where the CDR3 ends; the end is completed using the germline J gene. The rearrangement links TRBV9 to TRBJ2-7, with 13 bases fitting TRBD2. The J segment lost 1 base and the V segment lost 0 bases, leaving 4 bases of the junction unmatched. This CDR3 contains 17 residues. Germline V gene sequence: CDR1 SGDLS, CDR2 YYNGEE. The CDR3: CASSVGEGLAGSYEQYF. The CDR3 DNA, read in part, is TGTGCCAGCAGCGTAGGAGAGGGACTAGCGGGGTCCTACGAG. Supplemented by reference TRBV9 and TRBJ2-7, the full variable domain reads DSGVTQTPKHLITATGQRVTLRCSPRSGDLSVYWYQQSLDQGLQFLIQYYNGEERAKGNILERFSAQQFPDLHSELNLSSLELGDSALYFCASSVGEGLAGSYEQYFGPGTRLTVT.

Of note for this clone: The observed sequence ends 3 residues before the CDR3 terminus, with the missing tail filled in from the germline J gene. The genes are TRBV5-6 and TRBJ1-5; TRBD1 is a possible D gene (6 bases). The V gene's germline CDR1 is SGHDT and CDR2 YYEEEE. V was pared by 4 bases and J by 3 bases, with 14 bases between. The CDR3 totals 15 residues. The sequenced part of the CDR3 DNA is TGTGCCAGCAGCCGGAGCCAGGGGATCAATCAGCCC. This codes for CASSRSQGINQP. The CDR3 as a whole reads CASSRSQGINQPQHF.

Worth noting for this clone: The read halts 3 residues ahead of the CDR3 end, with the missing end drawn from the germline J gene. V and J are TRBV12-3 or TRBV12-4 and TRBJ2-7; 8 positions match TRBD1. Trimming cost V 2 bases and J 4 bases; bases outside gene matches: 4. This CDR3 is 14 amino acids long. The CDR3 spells CASSLSGGGYEQYF. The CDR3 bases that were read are TGTGCCAGCAGTTTATCAGGGGGCGGTTACGAG.

CDR3 DNA (partial): TGTGCCAGCAGCTCCGGACAGGGGCGGGACGAG. Its protein product is CASSSGQGRDE. The entire CDR3 protein is CASSSGQGRDEQYF. The chain joins TRBV7-9 to TRBJ2-7; 9 bases fit TRBD1. The DNA ends 3 residues before the CDR3 does, and the rest of the CDR3 is filled in from the germline J gene. CDR1 and CDR2 from the germline V gene are SEHNR and FQNEAQ (reference sequence). V dropped 4 bases and J dropped 5; count of bases not matched to a gene: 6. The CDR3 is 14 amino acids.

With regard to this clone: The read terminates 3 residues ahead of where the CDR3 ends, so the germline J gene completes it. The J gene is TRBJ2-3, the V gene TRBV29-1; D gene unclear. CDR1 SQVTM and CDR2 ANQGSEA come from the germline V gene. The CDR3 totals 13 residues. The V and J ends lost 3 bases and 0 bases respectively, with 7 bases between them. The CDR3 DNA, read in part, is TGCAGCGTTGATGTCTCCAGCACAGATACG. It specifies CSVDVSSTDT. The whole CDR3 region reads CSVDVSSTDTQYF.

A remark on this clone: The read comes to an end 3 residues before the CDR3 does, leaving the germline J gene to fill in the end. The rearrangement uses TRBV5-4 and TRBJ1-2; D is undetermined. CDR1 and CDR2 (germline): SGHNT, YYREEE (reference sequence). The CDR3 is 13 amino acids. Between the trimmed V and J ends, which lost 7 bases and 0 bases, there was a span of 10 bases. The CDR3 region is CASRYRANYGYTF. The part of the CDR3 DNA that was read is TGTGCCAGCCGTTACAGAGCTAACTATGGC.

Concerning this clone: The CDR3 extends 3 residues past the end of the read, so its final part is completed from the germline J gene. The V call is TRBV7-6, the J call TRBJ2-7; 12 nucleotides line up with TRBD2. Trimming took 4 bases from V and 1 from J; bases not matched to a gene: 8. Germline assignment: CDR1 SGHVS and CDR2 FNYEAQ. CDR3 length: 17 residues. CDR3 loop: CASSSLGLAGRSYEQYF. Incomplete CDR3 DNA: TGTGCCAGCAGCTCCCTAGGACTAGCGGGGCGTTCCTACGAG.